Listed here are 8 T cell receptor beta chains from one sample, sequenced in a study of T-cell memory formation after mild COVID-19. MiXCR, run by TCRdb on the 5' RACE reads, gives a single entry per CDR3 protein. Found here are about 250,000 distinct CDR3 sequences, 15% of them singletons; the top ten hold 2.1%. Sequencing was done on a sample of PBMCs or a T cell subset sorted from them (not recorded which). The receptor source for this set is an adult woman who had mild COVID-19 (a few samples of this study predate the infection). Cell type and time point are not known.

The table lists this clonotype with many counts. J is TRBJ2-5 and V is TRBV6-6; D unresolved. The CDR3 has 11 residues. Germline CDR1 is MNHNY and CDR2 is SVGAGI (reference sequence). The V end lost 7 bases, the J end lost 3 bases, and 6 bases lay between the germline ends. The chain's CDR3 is CASTSKETQYF. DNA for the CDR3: TGTGCCAGCACTTCAAAAGAGACCCAGTACTTC.

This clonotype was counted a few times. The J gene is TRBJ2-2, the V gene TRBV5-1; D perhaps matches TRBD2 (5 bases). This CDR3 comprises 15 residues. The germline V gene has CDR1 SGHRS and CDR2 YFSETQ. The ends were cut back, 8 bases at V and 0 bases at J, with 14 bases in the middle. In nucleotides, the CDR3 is TGCGCCAGTGGGAAAACTAGGGCGAACACCGGGGAGCTGTTTTTT. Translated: CASGKTRANTGELFF.

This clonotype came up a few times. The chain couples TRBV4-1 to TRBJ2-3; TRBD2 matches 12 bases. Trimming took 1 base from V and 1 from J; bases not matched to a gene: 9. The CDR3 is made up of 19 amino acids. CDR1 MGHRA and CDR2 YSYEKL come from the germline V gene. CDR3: CASSQVLTSGGFRTDTQYF. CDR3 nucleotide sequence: TGCGCCAGCAGCCAAGTCTTGACTAGCGGGGGTTTTCGCACAGATACGCAGTATTTT.

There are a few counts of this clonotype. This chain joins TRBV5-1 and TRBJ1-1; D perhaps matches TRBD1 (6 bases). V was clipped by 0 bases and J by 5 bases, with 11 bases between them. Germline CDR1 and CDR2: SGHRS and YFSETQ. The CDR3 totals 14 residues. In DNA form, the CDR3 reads TGCGCCAGCAGCTTGGATCAGGGGTGGACTGAAGCTTTCTTT. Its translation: CASSLDQGWTEAFF.

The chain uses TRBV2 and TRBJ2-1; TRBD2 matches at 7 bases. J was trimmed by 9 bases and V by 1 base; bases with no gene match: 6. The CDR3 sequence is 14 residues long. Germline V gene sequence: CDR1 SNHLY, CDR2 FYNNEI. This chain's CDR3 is CASSEEGGPGEQFF. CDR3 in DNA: TGTGCCAGCAGTGAAGAGGGAGGGCCGGGTGAGCAGTTCTTC.

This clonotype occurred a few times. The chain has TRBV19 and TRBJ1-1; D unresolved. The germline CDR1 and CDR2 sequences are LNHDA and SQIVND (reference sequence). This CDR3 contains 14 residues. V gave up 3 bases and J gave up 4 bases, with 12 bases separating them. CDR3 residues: CASSIGYAGTEAFF. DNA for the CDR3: TGTGCCAGTAGTATTGGGTACGCAGGCACTGAAGCTTTCTTT.

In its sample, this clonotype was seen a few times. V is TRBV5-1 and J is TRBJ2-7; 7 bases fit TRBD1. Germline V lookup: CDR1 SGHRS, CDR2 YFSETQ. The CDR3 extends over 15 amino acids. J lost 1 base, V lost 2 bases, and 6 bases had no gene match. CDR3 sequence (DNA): TGCGCCAGCAGCTTAACCGGGACAGCTTCCTACGAGCAGTACTTC. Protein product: CASSLTGTASYEQYF. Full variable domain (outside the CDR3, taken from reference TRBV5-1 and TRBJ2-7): KAGVTQTPRYLIKTRGQQVTLSCSPISGHRSVSWYQQTPGQGLQFLFEYFSETQRNKGNFPGRFSGRQFSNSRSEMNVSTLELGDSALYLCASSLTGTASYEQYFGPGTRLTVT.

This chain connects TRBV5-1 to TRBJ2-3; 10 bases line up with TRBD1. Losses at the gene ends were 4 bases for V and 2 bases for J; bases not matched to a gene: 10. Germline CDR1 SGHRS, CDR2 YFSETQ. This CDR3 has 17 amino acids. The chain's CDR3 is CASSLSRQGAITDTQYF. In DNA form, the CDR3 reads TGCGCCAGCAGCCTCTCAAGACAGGGGGCGATCACAGATACGCAGTATTTT.